The 13 T cell receptor beta chains below were found in one sample sequenced in a study of response to subunit inactivated influenza vaccine. TCRdb re-called the RT-PCR reads with MiXCR, one entry per CDR3 protein. Of roughly 650,000 distinct CDR3 sequences in the sample, 15% to 17% were seen once. Sequenced material: PBMCs from blood, taken roughly 12 days after vaccination. Source of these receptors: a man aged 50 to 60 who received an inactivated influenza vaccine.

This clonotype has more than one count but fewer than ten. The chain recombines TRBV3-1 with TRBJ2-1, with 9 bases lining up with TRBD2. This CDR3 is built from 14 residues. Trimming removed 1 base from V and 6 bases from J; junction bases left unmatched: 1. CDR1 and CDR2 from the germline V gene are LGHDT and YNNKEL (reference sequence). The CDR3 spells CASSQGSGSNEQFF. CDR3 DNA sequence: TGTGCCAGCAGCCAAGGTAGCGGGAGCAATGAGCAGTTCTTC.

This clonotype has more than one count but fewer than ten. The chain carries TRBV14 and TRBJ2-1; no firm D call. Germline loops: CDR1 SGHDN, CDR2 FVKESK. Between the trimmed V and J ends, which lost 4 bases and 1 base, there was a span of 11 bases. The CDR3 runs to 15 residues. The CDR3 spells CASSRATSSYNEQFF. In DNA form, the CDR3 reads TGTGCCAGCAGCCGAGCGACTTCTTCCTACAATGAGCAGTTCTTC.

This clonotype was detected a few times. The chain recombines TRBV11-2 with TRBJ2-2, with 11 bases identical to TRBD2. V gave up 9 bases and J gave up 5 bases; unmatched junction bases: 5. Germline CDR1 is SGHAT and CDR2 is FQNNGV. This CDR3 is built from 14 residues. DNA for the CDR3: TGTGCCAGTAGACTAGCGGGAAGTACCGGGGAGCTGTTTTTT. It translates to CASRLAGSTGELFF.

The chain employs TRBV3-1 and TRBJ2-7, with a weak D call TRBD2 (5 bases). Trimming shortened V by 6 bases and J by 5 bases, and 11 bases separated the two germline ends. Germline CDR1 is LGHDT and CDR2 is YNNKEL (reference sequence). The CDR3 spans 12 residues. This CDR3 reads CASSPDGNEQYF. The CDR3 DNA is TGTGCCAGCAGTCCGGACGGGAACGAGCAGTACTTC.

This clonotype was detected only once. The J gene is TRBJ1-1, the V gene TRBV5-4; 9 bases map to TRBD1. Looked up from germline, CDR1 is SGHNT and CDR2 is YYREEE (reference sequence). The CDR3 consists of 16 residues. V shed 0 bases and J 10 bases; nucleotides not matched to a gene: 13. CDR3 bases: TGTGCCAGCAGCTTGGGGACAGGGGACGCCGTAGTGCGAGCTTTCTTT. It encodes CASSLGTGDAVVRAFF.

This clonotype occurred many times. The chain links TRBV12-3 or TRBV12-4 to TRBJ2-5; D is undetermined. The CDR3 runs to 14 residues. The ends were cut back, 2 bases at V and 3 bases at J, with 10 bases in the middle. The CDR3 reads CASSLSGGKETQYF. In DNA form, the CDR3 reads TGTGCCAGCAGTTTAAGTGGTGGAAAAGAGACCCAGTACTTC.

This clonotype was counted between two and nine times. J is TRBJ1-5 and V is TRBV28, with 10 bases identical to TRBD1. Germline V gives CDR1 MDHEN, CDR2 SYDVKM. V was clipped by 1 base and J by 2 bases; unmatched bases: 5. The CDR3 length is 17 residues. In DNA, the CDR3 is TGTGCCAGCAGTTTATTGACAGGGGGCCTCGGCAATCAGCCCCAGCATTTT. Amino acids: CASSLLTGGLGNQPQHF.

This clonotype was detected many times. V and J are TRBV12-3 or TRBV12-4 and TRBJ2-3; 9 bases are a match to TRBD1. CDR3 length equals 15 residues. V trimming: 6 bases; J trimming: 2 bases; junction bases outside the gene matches: 6. DNA of the CDR3: TGTGCCAGCAGCCTGGGACAGGGAATCACAGATACGCAGTATTTT. This translates into CASSLGQGITDTQYF.

This clonotype was observed a few times. The chain recombines TRBV12-3 or TRBV12-4 with TRBJ1-1; D call uncertain. The CDR3 spans 13 residues. V lost 2 bases, J lost 10 bases, and 14 bases lay in between. As DNA, the CDR3 is TGTGCCAGCAGTTTAATAGCGCCGCGGGGAGCTTTCTTT. Protein sequence: CASSLIAPRGAFF.

This clonotype was counted many times. The gene calls are TRBV6-2 or TRBV6-3 and TRBJ2-1; D is perhaps TRBD1 (5 bases). The V end lost 2 bases, the J end lost 7 bases, and 12 bases lay between the germline ends. The CDR3 covers 14 residues. Germline CDR1 and CDR2: MNHEY and SVGEGT. CDR3 sequence (DNA): TGTGCCAGCAGTTACGGGGCCGAGGTTAATGAGCAGTTCTTC. It specifies CASSYGAEVNEQFF.

Only a few counts were recorded for this clonotype. V is TRBV7-2 and J is TRBJ2-3; D gene ambiguous. CDR3 size: 13 residues. The germline gives CDR1 SGHTA, CDR2 FQGNSA. V shed 3 bases and J shed 3 bases, with 7 bases lying between them. The CDR3 DNA reads TGTGCCAGCAGCTTGTCCCTTACAGATACGCAGTATTTT. It is translated as CASSLSLTDTQYF.

This clonotype was detected a few times. The genes are TRBV30 and TRBJ2-7; 9 bases align to TRBD1. J lost 3 bases, V lost 1 base, and 7 bases had no gene match. The CDR3 is 15 amino acids. Per germline, CDR1 GTSNPN and CDR2 SVGIG (reference sequence). As DNA, the CDR3 is TGTGCCTGGAGTGCAGGGACAGGGAAAGGCTACGAGCAGTACTTC. Translation: CAWSAGTGKGYEQYF. Filled out from reference TRBV30 and TRBJ2-7, the complete variable domain reads SQTIHQWPATLVQPVGSPLSLECTVEGTSNPNLYWYRQAAGRGLQLLFYSVGIGQISSEVPQNLSASRPQDRQFILSSKKLLLSDSGFYLCAWSAGTGKGYEQYFGPGTRLTVT.

A few counts support this clonotype. This rearrangement joins TRBV27 to TRBJ2-5, with 7 bases identical to TRBD1. This CDR3 has 15 residues. The V gene's germline CDR1 is MNHEY and CDR2 SMNVEV (reference sequence). After removal of 3 bases from V and 4 bases from J, the junction contained 8 bases not matched to a gene. CDR3 loop: CASSFGQVERETQYF. CDR3 bases: TGTGCCAGCAGTTTTGGACAGGTAGAACGAGAGACCCAGTACTTC.